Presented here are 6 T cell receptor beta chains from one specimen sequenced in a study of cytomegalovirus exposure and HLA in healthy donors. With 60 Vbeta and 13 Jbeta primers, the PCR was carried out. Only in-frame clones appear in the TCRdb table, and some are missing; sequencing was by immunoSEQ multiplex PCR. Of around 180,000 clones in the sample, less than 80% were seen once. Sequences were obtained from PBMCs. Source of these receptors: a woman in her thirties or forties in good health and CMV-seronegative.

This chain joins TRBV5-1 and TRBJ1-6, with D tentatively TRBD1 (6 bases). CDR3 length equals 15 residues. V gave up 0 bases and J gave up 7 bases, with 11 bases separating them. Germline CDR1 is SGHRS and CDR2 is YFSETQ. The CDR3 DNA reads TGCGCCAGCAGCTTGGAAGGGGGTGACAATTCACCCCTCCACTTT. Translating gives CASSLEGGDNSPLHF.

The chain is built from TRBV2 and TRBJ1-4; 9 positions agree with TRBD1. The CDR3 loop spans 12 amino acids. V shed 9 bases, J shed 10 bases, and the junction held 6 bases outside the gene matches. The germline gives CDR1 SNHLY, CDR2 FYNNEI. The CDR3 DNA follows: TGTGCCAGTACGGGACAGGGCGGAAAACTGTTTTTT. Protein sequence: CASTGQGGKLFF.

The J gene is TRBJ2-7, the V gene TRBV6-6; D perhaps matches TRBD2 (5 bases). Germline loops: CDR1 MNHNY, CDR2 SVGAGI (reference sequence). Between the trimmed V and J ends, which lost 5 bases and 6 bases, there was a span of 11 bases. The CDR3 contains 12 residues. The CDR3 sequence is CASSRTGSEQYF. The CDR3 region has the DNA TGTGCCAGCAGTAGGACTGGCAGCGAGCAGTACTTC.

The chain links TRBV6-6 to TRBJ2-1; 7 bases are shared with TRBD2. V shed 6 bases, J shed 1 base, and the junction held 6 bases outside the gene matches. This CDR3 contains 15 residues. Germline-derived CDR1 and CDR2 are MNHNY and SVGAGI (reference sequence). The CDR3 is CASSLSGDSYNEQFF. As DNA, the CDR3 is TGTGCCAGCAGCCTAAGCGGGGATTCCTACAATGAGCAGTTCTTC.

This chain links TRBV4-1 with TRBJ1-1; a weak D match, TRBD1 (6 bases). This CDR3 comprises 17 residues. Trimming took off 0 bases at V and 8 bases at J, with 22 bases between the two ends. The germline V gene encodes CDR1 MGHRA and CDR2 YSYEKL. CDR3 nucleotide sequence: TGCGCCAGCAGCCAAGATGGGTTTGGGGGCTGGGATGGCGAAGCTTTCTTT. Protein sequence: CASSQDGFGGWDGEAFF.

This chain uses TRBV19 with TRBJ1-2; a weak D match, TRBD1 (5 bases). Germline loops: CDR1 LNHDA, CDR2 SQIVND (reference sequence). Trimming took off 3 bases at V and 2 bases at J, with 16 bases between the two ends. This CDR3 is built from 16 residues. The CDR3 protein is CASSIAGGVVNYGYTF. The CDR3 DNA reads TGTGCCAGTAGTATCGCCGGGGGAGTCGTCAACTATGGCTACACCTTC.